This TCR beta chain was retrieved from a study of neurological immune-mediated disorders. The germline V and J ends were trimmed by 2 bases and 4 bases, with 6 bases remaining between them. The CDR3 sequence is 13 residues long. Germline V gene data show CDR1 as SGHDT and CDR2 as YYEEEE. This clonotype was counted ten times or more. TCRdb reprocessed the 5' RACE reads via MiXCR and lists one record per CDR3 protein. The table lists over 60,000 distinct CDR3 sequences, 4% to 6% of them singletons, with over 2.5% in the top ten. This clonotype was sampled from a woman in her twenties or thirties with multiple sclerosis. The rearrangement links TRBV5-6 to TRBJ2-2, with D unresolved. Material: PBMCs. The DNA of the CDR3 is TGTGCCAGCAGCTTTTTGGGCACCGGGGAGCTGTTTTTT. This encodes CASSFLGTGELFF.